This T cell receptor beta chain was sequenced in a study of T cell responses to AZD1222 COVID-19 vaccine. V lost 5 bases and J lost 4; bases outside the gene matches: 8. Germline V CDR1 and CDR2: MDHEN, SYDVKM. The CDR3 runs to 15 residues. Concerning this clone: Its antigen is not identified.

Second doses were pooled across both intervals (about 4 or about 12 weeks). Some clones are missing from TCRdb's copy, which holds only in-frame ones; the method was immunoSEQ multiplex PCR. Here the sample spans around 150,000 clones, 90% being singletons. General study results and limits: Among spike-specific TCRs, nearly half reportedly target unmutated variant regions. With two AZD1222 doses given, Spike-specific TCR breadth and depth both rose. Donors in the cohort were predominantly white British and more often female, and clonal diversity was possibly underestimated.

V and J are TRBV28 and TRBJ1-1; 9 nucleotides match TRBD1. The sample in question was peripheral blood, obtained 28 days after the second AZD1222 dose. This receptor was obtained from an adult who received the AZD1222 COVID-19 vaccine. The chain's CDR3 is CASSPFTGGGTEAFF. DNA of the CDR3: TGTGCCAGCAGTCCGTTCACAGGGGGCGGCACTGAAGCTTTCTTT.